One sample yielded the 10 T cell receptor beta chains listed below, sequenced in a study of T cells after yellow fever vaccination. TCRdb redid the calling of the 5' RACE reads with MiXCR, one entry per CDR3 protein. The table includes 200,000 to 300,000 distinct CDR3 sequences, 13% detected once. The sequencing here drew on CD4+ T cells sorted from PBMCs, taken 45 days after the yellow fever booster vaccination. The receptors were gathered from a man aged 30-40 years who received the YFV17D yellow fever vaccine.

The genes are TRBV11-2 and TRBJ2-1; 7 bases are a match to TRBD1. The V and J ends lost 5 bases and 4 bases, in that order; junction bases with no gene match: 8. The CDR3 is 15 amino acids. CDR1 is SGHAT and CDR2 is FQNNGV in the germline V gene. The CDR3 region is CASSQTTGWYNEQFF. The CDR3 nucleotides are TGTGCCAGCAGCCAAACGACAGGGTGGTACAATGAGCAGTTCTTC.

CDR3: CASGLVRRETQYF. CDR3 nucleotides: TGTGCTAGTGGTTTGGTAAGGAGAGAGACCCAGTACTTC. J is TRBJ2-5 and V is TRBV12-5, with D unresolved. The CDR3 extends over 13 amino acids. Trimming left V 0 bases short and J 4 bases short, with 6 bases between. Germline CDR1 is LGHNT and CDR2 is FRNRAP.

The chain recombines TRBV7-9 with TRBJ2-3, with unresolved D. CDR3 length equals 14 residues. From germline, CDR1 is SEHNR and CDR2 FQNEAQ (reference sequence). Trimming stripped 2 bases from V and 0 bases from J, with 6 bases between. The CDR3: CASSLSLSTDTQYF. The CDR3 region has the DNA TGTGCCAGCAGCTTATCCCTAAGCACAGATACGCAGTATTTT.

This chain connects TRBV20-1 to TRBJ2-1, with 14 bases that match TRBD2. Germline CDR1 and CDR2: DFQATT and SNEGSKA (reference sequence). The CDR3 contains 14 residues. The V segment lost 6 bases and the J segment 8 bases; nucleotides outside the gene matches: 6. Here the CDR3 DNA reads TGCAGTGCCCGCGGGACTAGCGGGAGTTATGAGCAGTTCTTC. As protein: CSARGTSGSYEQFF.

The rearrangement uses TRBV20-1 and TRBJ2-7; perhaps TRBD1 as D (6 bases). The CDR3 loop spans 12 amino acids. The germline V gene encodes CDR1 DFQATT and CDR2 SNEGSKA (reference sequence). The CDR3, as DNA: TGCAGCACCCGGGACACTCCATACGAGCAGTACTTC. Amino acid sequence: CSTRDTPYEQYF.

The chain combines TRBV7-2 with TRBJ2-5, with TRBD1 identical over 8 bases. Germline lookup yields CDR1 SGHTA and CDR2 FQGNSA. Unmatched junction bases numbered 6, after V lost 5 bases and J lost 4 bases. The CDR3 sequence is 14 residues long. In nucleotides, the CDR3 is TGTGCCAGCAGCCCCAGGGGGCGCCGAGAGACCCAGTACTTC. This encodes CASSPRGRRETQYF.

V is TRBV20-1 and J is TRBJ2-7; 11 bases align to TRBD2. The CDR3 extends over 15 amino acids. From germline, CDR1 is DFQATT and CDR2 SNEGSKA (reference sequence). Unmatched junction bases numbered 8, after V lost 5 bases and J lost 2 bases. The CDR3 region has the DNA TGCAGTGCTCGTCGACCGGGACTAGCGGCCTACGAGCAGTACTTC. As protein: CSARRPGLAAYEQYF.

This clonotype has more than one count but fewer than ten. V is TRBV5-1 and J is TRBJ2-7, with a tentative D call TRBD2 (6 bases). The CDR3 has 14 amino acids. V lost 4 bases and J lost 5, with 16 bases in between. CDR1 SGHRS and CDR2 YFSETQ come from the germline V gene. The CDR3 spells CASSPGRGGDEQYF. The CDR3 DNA reads TGCGCCAGCAGCCCAGGCCGGGGCGGGGACGAGCAGTACTTC.

The rearrangement joins TRBV7-2 to TRBJ2-5; D perhaps matches TRBD2 (6 bases). Looked up from germline, CDR1 is SGHTA and CDR2 is FQGNSA. V dropped 5 bases and J dropped 1 base, with 14 bases sitting between them. The CDR3 totals 15 residues. The CDR3 here is CASSPTRGTQETQYF. The DNA for the CDR3 is TGTGCCAGCAGCCCCACCCGCGGGACCCAAGAGACCCAGTACTTC.

This clonotype was seen ten or more times. The V call is TRBV12-3 or TRBV12-4, the J call TRBJ2-5; D is perhaps TRBD1 or TRBD2 (5 bases each). The CDR3 contains 14 residues. The V end was cut by 3 bases, the J end by 5 bases, with 13 bases between. The CDR3 DNA follows: TGTGCCAGCAGTTTGAGGGGTGCTCGTGAGACCCAGTACTTC. Encoded protein: CASSLRGARETQYF.